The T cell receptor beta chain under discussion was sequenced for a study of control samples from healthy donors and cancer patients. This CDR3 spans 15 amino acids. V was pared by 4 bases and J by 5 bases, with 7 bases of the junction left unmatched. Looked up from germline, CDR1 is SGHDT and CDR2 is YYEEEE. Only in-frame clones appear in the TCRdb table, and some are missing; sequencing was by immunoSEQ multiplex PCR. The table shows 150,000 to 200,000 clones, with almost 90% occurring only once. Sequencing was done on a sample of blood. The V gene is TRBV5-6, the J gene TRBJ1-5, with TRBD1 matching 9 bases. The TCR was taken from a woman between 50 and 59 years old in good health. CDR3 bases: TGTGCCAGCAGCAAGGGACAGGGTTTATATCAGCCCCAGCATTTT. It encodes CASSKGQGLYQPQHF.